Listed below are T cell receptor beta chains from one sample, sequenced in a study of cytomegalovirus exposure and HLA in healthy donors. Sequencing used immunoSEQ multiplex PCR; TCRdb keeps in-frame clones, though not all of them. The sample contains 95,000 to 150,000 clones, roughly four fifths of which appear only once. What was sequenced was PBMCs. The receptor set was obtained from a man aged 35-49 years in good health and CMV-seronegative. The CDR3 runs from the conserved cysteine through the conserved F or W. A D gene is named only where the DNA matches it firmly.

cdr3_aa | d_call | j_call | v_call
CASSYGTSGGEQYF | TRBD2 | TRBJ2-7 | TRBV6-5
CAGYRDMNTEAFF | . | TRBJ1-1 | TRBV7-9
CSVGQENIQYF | TRBD1 | TRBJ2-4 | TRBV29-1
CASSPISGQASGRGTQYF | TRBD2 | TRBJ2-3 | TRBV7-8
CASSVVRDSEAFF | TRBD1 | TRBJ1-1 | TRBV27
CSVRPGGRSGELFF | TRBD1 | TRBJ2-2 | TRBV29-1
CASSPPGYQGEKLFF | . | TRBJ1-4 | TRBV18
CASSVGGRGQPQHF | . | TRBJ1-5 | TRBV9
CASTTGTLGANVLTF | . | TRBJ2-6 | TRBV9
CASSRQGSVETQYF | TRBD1 | TRBJ2-5 | TRBV5-4
CASSPVGGSTEAFF | . | TRBJ1-1 | TRBV7-8
CASNARQGAGHQPQHF | TRBD1 | TRBJ1-5 | TRBV19
CARSTATGLNTGELFF | . | TRBJ2-2 | TRBV2
CASSLTGPTEAFF | TRBD1 | TRBJ1-1 | TRBV7-9
CASSYTSGPRNEQYF | TRBD2 | TRBJ2-7 | TRBV5-4
CASSPAGGSYNEQFF | TRBD2 | TRBJ2-1 | TRBV5-4
CASSPGQGPHEQYF | TRBD1 | TRBJ2-7 | TRBV19
CASSEGQGGSGYTF | . | TRBJ1-2 | TRBV2
CATSSDRVSVRGYTF | TRBD1 | TRBJ1-2 | TRBV15
CASSLVAGTVDGYTF | TRBD1 | TRBJ1-2 | TRBV7-2
CASSSGGVQYF | TRBD2 | TRBJ2-4 | TRBV13
CASSTTAEYEQYF | . | TRBJ2-7 | TRBV19
CAWSLMRLEQYF | . | TRBJ2-7 | TRBV30
CASILKPGTANVNYGYTF | TRBD1 | TRBJ1-2 | TRBV23-1
CASRPTGTNNSPLHF | . | TRBJ1-6 | TRBV6-1
CASSLGSQGGMETQYF | . | TRBJ2-5 | TRBV5-4
CASSLVLGLSGYNEQFF | . | TRBJ2-1 | TRBV7-8
CASSLDRVVDGYTF | . | TRBJ1-2 | TRBV5-1
CASSPWTGSTDTQYF | TRBD1 | TRBJ2-3 | TRBV18
CASSLQGFGYTF | . | TRBJ1-2 | TRBV28